The rows below give T cell receptor beta chains drawn from one sample of a study of vaccination and CD4 T cells after COVID-19. Their antigens are not known. TCRdb itself ran the PCR reads through MiXCR, one entry per CDR3 protein. The data contain 10,000 to 15,000 distinct CDR3 sequences, 61% of them singletons. The specimen was CD4+ T cells from blood, cultured in vitro. The receptor source for this set is a human donor who had recovered from COVID-19. Each CDR3 is given with its conserved first and last residue. The D gene is left open where the match is weak. Only some rows state a clone size, as once, few, many or a class for expanded clones.

TRBD1	TRBJ2-7	TRBV5-1	NA	TGCGCCAGCAAAGCCGGGACAGTTAACTCCTACGAGCAGTACTTC	CASKAGTVNSYEQYF
NA	TRBJ2-5	TRBV5-1	NA	TGCGCCAGCAGCTCTGGGTCGGGACGTCAAGAGACCCAGTACTTC	CASSSGSGRQETQYF
NA	TRBJ1-1	TRBV7-2	NA	TGTGCCAGCAGCTTAAGGCGGCGGGGAGTGAACACTGAAGCTTTCTTT	CASSLRRRGVNTEAFF
TRBD2	TRBJ2-3	TRBV6-5	NA	TGTGCCAGCAGTTACGCCACGGGGGGGTCGGTCACAGATACGCAGTATTTT	CASSYATGGSVTDTQYF
NA	TRBJ2-5	TRBV3-1	NA	TGTGCCAGCAGCCAAGGTGGGGCTGAGACCCAGTACTTC	CASSQGGAETQYF
TRBD2	TRBJ2-5	TRBV20-1	NA	TGCAGTGCTACTCGGACTAGCGGGGGGAGGGGAGGGACCCAGTACTTC	CSATRTSGGRGGTQYF
TRBD1	TRBJ2-1	TRBV20-1	NA	TGCAGTGCGGTACGGACAGGGCATGAGCAGTTCTTC	CSAVRTGHEQFF
NA	TRBJ2-3	TRBV12-3/TRBV12-4	NA	TGTGCCAGCAGTCAACAAACGACAGTTAGGGCGCAGTATTTT	CASSQQTTVRAQYF
NA	TRBJ2-1	TRBV7-9	NA	TGTGCCAGCAGCTTAGTAGGCTGGAGCAATGAGCAGTTCTTC	CASSLVGWSNEQFF
TRBD2	TRBJ2-5	TRBV20-1	NA	TGCAGTGCTAGAGCCTGGACTAGCGAGGAGACCCAATACTTC	CSARAWTSEETQYF
NA	TRBJ2-3	TRBV28	NA	TGTGCCAGCAGTTTTATGACCGGACGGGAAGGGGGCACAGATACGCAGTATTTT	CASSFMTGREGGTDTQYF
NA	TRBJ2-1	TRBV20-1	NA	TGCAGTGCTAGAGACACCCTGTCTCGAAATGAGCAGTTCTTC	CSARDTLSRNEQFF
TRBD1	TRBJ2-2	TRBV5-4	NA	TGTGCCAGCAGCGCGGACAGGGATTGGAGTGGGGAGCTGTTTTTT	CASSADRDWSGELFF
NA	TRBJ1-5	TRBV12-3/TRBV12-4	medium-sized	TGTGCCAGCAGTTTCTCAGGGATTCTTCAGCCCCAGCATTTT	CASSFSGILQPQHF
TRBD2	TRBJ2-1	TRBV4-3	NA	TGCGCCAGCAGCCAAGATCGGGGGGTACTCGTCTTC	CASSQDRGVLVF
NA	TRBJ2-3	TRBV25-1	NA	TGTGCCAGCAGAGCGGTCTACACAGATACGCAGTATTTT	CASRAVYTDTQYF
NA	TRBJ2-2	TRBV7-7	NA	TGTGCCAGCAGCTTGGAGACGGTCTCCGGGGAGCTGTTTTTT	CASSLETVSGELFF
TRBD1	TRBJ1-1	TRBV4-1	NA	TGCGCCAGCAGCTTCCGGGACAGGGGGCCGGTCACTGAAGCTTTCTTT	CASSFRDRGPVTEAFF
TRBD1	TRBJ1-2	TRBV28	NA	TGTGCCAGCAGTTCGGGACAGGGCGGCGGCTACACCTTC	CASSSGQGGGYTF
TRBD2	TRBJ2-5	TRBV28	NA	TGTGCCAGCCGGCGGGGACTAGCGGGAGTATGGGAGACCCAGTACTTC	CASRRGLAGVWETQYF
NA	TRBJ2-1	TRBV21-1	few	TGTGCCAGCATCCCAAAACGGACTAGCGGATCCTACAATGAGCAGTTCTTC	CASIPKRTSGSYNEQFF
NA	TRBJ1-1	TRBV7-9	NA	TGTGCCAGCAGCCAAGGGTGGGGGTATGTGGACACTGAAGCTTTCTTT	CASSQGWGYVDTEAFF
NA	TRBJ2-3	TRBV6-5	medium-sized	TGTGCCAGCAGTTACTCGACCACTAGCACAGATACGCAGTATTTT	CASSYSTTSTDTQYF